This is a list of T cell receptor beta chains from one sample in a study of cytomegalovirus exposure and HLA in healthy donors. Assay: immunoSEQ multiplex PCR; the TCRdb copy retains only in-frame clones and omits some. This sample has around 160,000 clones, with 75% to 85% found just once. Material: PBMCs. These receptors were collected from a male donor in good health and CMV-seropositive. Each CDR3 is given with its conserved first and last residue. Fields, in order: V gene, clone size, J gene, D gene, CDR3 protein, CDR3 DNA. A D gene is named only where the DNA matches it firmly. A row's size may be missing; if present it is once, few, many or a size class.

V gene: TRBV5-1; clone size: .; J gene: TRBJ2-2; D gene: TRBD2; CDR3 protein: CASSPTSSSTGELFF; CDR3 DNA: TGCGCCAGCAGCCCGACTAGCTCGTCAACCGGGGAGCTGTTTTTT
V gene: TRBV5-1; clone size: few; J gene: TRBJ1-4; D gene: TRBD1; CDR3 protein: CASSLVTGEGEKLFF; CDR3 DNA: TGCGCCAGCAGCTTAGTGACAGGGGAAGGAGAAAAACTGTTTTTT
V gene: TRBV4-1; clone size: .; J gene: TRBJ2-3; D gene: .; CDR3 protein: CASSQGYGQRRGTFRDTQYF; CDR3 DNA: TGCGCCAGCAGCCAAGGGTATGGTCAACGTAGGGGGACCTTCCGCGATACGCAGTATTTT
V gene: TRBV7-9; clone size: .; J gene: TRBJ1-4; D gene: TRBD1; CDR3 protein: CASSSRDRVVEKLFF; CDR3 DNA: TGTGCCAGCAGCTCCCGGGACAGGGTGGTCGAAAAACTGTTTTTT
V gene: TRBV2; clone size: few; J gene: TRBJ2-3; D gene: .; CDR3 protein: CASREGARPQYF; CDR3 DNA: TGTGCCAGCAGGGAGGGGGCGCGGCCGCAGTATTTT
V gene: TRBV7-9; clone size: .; J gene: TRBJ2-2; D gene: .; CDR3 protein: CASSSGGSGELFF; CDR3 DNA: TGTGCCAGCAGTTCAGGGGGGAGCGGGGAGCTGTTTTTT
V gene: TRBV20-1; clone size: few; J gene: TRBJ2-7; D gene: TRBD1; CDR3 protein: CSATDRGYEYF; CDR3 DNA: TGCAGTGCCACGGACAGGGGGTATGAGTACTTC
V gene: TRBV6-1; clone size: few; J gene: TRBJ1-4; D gene: .; CDR3 protein: CASSARMAGEKLFF; CDR3 DNA: TGTGCCAGCAGTGCCCGGATGGCGGGAGAAAAACTGTTTTTT
V gene: TRBV7-8; clone size: few; J gene: TRBJ1-2; D gene: .; CDR3 protein: CASSPYIIPPQGANYGYTF; CDR3 DNA: TGTGCCAGCAGCCCCTATATTATCCCCCCACAGGGCGCTAACTATGGCTACACCTTC
V gene: TRBV11-3; clone size: .; J gene: TRBJ1-6; D gene: .; CDR3 protein: CASSQRQTNSPLHF; CDR3 DNA: TGTGCCAGCAGCCAGCGACAGACTAATTCACCCCTCCACTTT
V gene: TRBV7-9; clone size: few; J gene: TRBJ1-5; D gene: .; CDR3 protein: CASSFGPYSNQPQHF; CDR3 DNA: TGTGCCAGCAGCTTTGGGCCCTATAGCAATCAGCCCCAGCATTTT
V gene: TRBV7-2; clone size: .; J gene: TRBJ2-1; D gene: TRBD2; CDR3 protein: CASSPRGGVPYNEQFF; CDR3 DNA: TGTGCCAGCAGCCCCCGGGGGGGGGTACCCTACAATGAGCAGTTCTTC
V gene: TRBV7-9; clone size: .; J gene: TRBJ2-5; D gene: TRBD1; CDR3 protein: CASSGVAGTGKQETQYF; CDR3 DNA: TGTGCCAGCAGCGGGGTCGCTGGGACAGGGAAACAAGAGACCCAGTACTTC
V gene: TRBV11-1; clone size: .; J gene: TRBJ1-1; D gene: TRBD1; CDR3 protein: CASSSINRGLNTKAFF; CDR3 DNA: TGTGCCAGCAGCTCCATAAACAGGGGCTTGAACACTAAAGCTTTCTTT
V gene: TRBV19; clone size: .; J gene: TRBJ1-5; D gene: .; CDR3 protein: CASTYSRGQPQHF; CDR3 DNA: TGTGCCAGTACCTATAGTCGGGGACAGCCCCAGCATTTT
V gene: TRBV19; clone size: .; J gene: TRBJ1-2; D gene: .; CDR3 protein: CASSISTTKGYTF; CDR3 DNA: TGTGCCAGTAGTATATCAACGACTAAGGGCTACACCTTC
V gene: TRBV4-3; clone size: .; J gene: TRBJ2-3; D gene: .; CDR3 protein: CASSQVQAGDTDTQYF; CDR3 DNA: TGCGCCAGCAGCCAAGTGCAAGCGGGCGACACAGATACGCAGTATTTT
V gene: TRBV5-1; clone size: once; J gene: TRBJ2-5; D gene: .; CDR3 protein: CASSLGGGGQETQYF; CDR3 DNA: TGCGCCAGCAGCTTGGGGGGGGGCGGCCAAGAGACCCAGTACTTC
V gene: TRBV2; clone size: few; J gene: TRBJ1-1; D gene: TRBD1; CDR3 protein: CATSLIRTGGFTEAFF; CDR3 DNA: TGTGCCACCTCCCTAATCCGGACAGGGGGCTTCACTGAAGCTTTCTTT
V gene: TRBV5-5; clone size: .; J gene: TRBJ2-1; D gene: .; CDR3 protein: CASSQNMNEQFF; CDR3 DNA: TGTGCCAGCAGCCAAAACATGAATGAGCAGTTCTTC
V gene: TRBV27; clone size: .; J gene: TRBJ1-5; D gene: TRBD1; CDR3 protein: CASSHGTGDNQPQHF; CDR3 DNA: TGTGCCAGCAGTCACGGGACAGGGGATAATCAGCCCCAGCATTTT
V gene: TRBV25-1; clone size: .; J gene: TRBJ1-1; D gene: TRBD1; CDR3 protein: CASSGRQGGSTEAFF; CDR3 DNA: TGTGCCAGCAGTGGCCGACAGGGAGGAAGCACTGAAGCTTTCTTT
V gene: TRBV4-1; clone size: .; J gene: TRBJ1-1; D gene: .; CDR3 protein: CASSRPEGNTEAFF; CDR3 DNA: TGCGCCAGCAGCCGACCGGAGGGGAACACTGAAGCTTTCTTT
V gene: TRBV19; clone size: .; J gene: TRBJ2-1; D gene: .; CDR3 protein: CASSTDHSGRREQFF; CDR3 DNA: TGTGCCAGTAGTACGGACCATAGCGGTCGGCGCGAGCAGTTCTTC
V gene: TRBV14; clone size: .; J gene: TRBJ1-2; D gene: TRBD1; CDR3 protein: CASSHDLQSGTVYGYTF; CDR3 DNA: TGTGCCAGCAGCCACGACTTACAATCCGGGACAGTCTATGGCTACACCTTC
V gene: TRBV30; clone size: .; J gene: TRBJ1-6; D gene: TRBD1; CDR3 protein: CAWSGQGNSPLHF; CDR3 DNA: TGTGCCTGGAGTGGACAGGGAAATTCACCCCTCCACTTT
V gene: TRBV5-4; clone size: .; J gene: TRBJ1-2; D gene: TRBD1; CDR3 protein: CASSSPGTGASYGYTF; CDR3 DNA: TGTGCCAGCAGCTCCCCCGGGACAGGGGCTTCCTATGGCTACACCTTC
V gene: TRBV19; clone size: once; J gene: TRBJ2-7; D gene: TRBD1; CDR3 protein: CASSSAGGDYEQYF; CDR3 DNA: TGTGCCAGTAGTTCGGCAGGGGGCGATTACGAGCAGTACTTC
V gene: TRBV6-5; clone size: few; J gene: TRBJ1-2; D gene: .; CDR3 protein: CASRPYRAREYGYTF; CDR3 DNA: TGTGCCAGCAGACCCTACAGGGCGAGAGAGTATGGCTACACCTTC
V gene: TRBV12-5; clone size: .; J gene: TRBJ2-2; D gene: TRBD1; CDR3 protein: CASGFATGGDGELFF; CDR3 DNA: TGTGCTAGTGGTTTCGCCACAGGGGGCGACGGGGAGCTGTTTTTT
V gene: TRBV7-8; clone size: .; J gene: TRBJ1-1; D gene: .; CDR3 protein: CASSIQGNTEAFF; CDR3 DNA: TGTGCCAGCAGCATACAGGGGAACACTGAAGCTTTCTTT
V gene: TRBV4-1; clone size: .; J gene: TRBJ1-1; D gene: .; CDR3 protein: CASSLYRGGVNTEAFF; CDR3 DNA: TGCGCCAGCAGCCTATATAGGGGGGGTGTGAACACTGAAGCTTTCTTT
V gene: TRBV7-9; clone size: few; J gene: TRBJ2-7; D gene: TRBD2; CDR3 protein: CASTTTWGGARYEQYF; CDR3 DNA: TGTGCCAGCACCACCACTTGGGGAGGGGCCCGGTACGAGCAGTACTTC
V gene: TRBV5-1; clone size: .; J gene: TRBJ2-7; D gene: .; CDR3 protein: CASSSGQGYEQYF; CDR3 DNA: TGCGCCAGCAGCTCGGGTCAGGGCTACGAGCAGTACTTC
V gene: TRBV14; clone size: .; J gene: TRBJ2-2; D gene: .; CDR3 protein: CASSQDREIGELFF; CDR3 DNA: TGTGCCAGCAGCCAAGATCGGGAGATCGGGGAGCTGTTTTTT
V gene: TRBV6-6; clone size: few; J gene: TRBJ2-6; D gene: .; CDR3 protein: CASTLGGANVLTF; CDR3 DNA: TGTGCCAGCACCTTGGGCGGGGCCAACGTCCTGACTTTC
V gene: TRBV6-1; clone size: few; J gene: TRBJ1-1; D gene: .; CDR3 protein: CASSEQGMNTEAFF; CDR3 DNA: TGTGCCAGCAGTGAACAGGGAATGAACACTGAAGCTTTCTTT
V gene: TRBV7-7; clone size: .; J gene: TRBJ2-5; D gene: TRBD1; CDR3 protein: CASSRTGAQETQYF; CDR3 DNA: TGTGCTAGCAGCCGGACAGGGGCCCAAGAGACCCAGTACTTC
V gene: TRBV30; clone size: .; J gene: TRBJ1-4; D gene: .; CDR3 protein: CAWNEGMVDEKLFF; CDR3 DNA: TGTGCCTGGAATGAGGGCATGGTTGATGAAAAACTGTTTTTT
V gene: TRBV2; clone size: .; J gene: TRBJ2-2; D gene: TRBD1; CDR3 protein: CASEQGPANTGELFF; CDR3 DNA: TGTGCCAGCGAACAGGGGCCCGCGAACACCGGGGAGCTGTTTTTT
V gene: TRBV13; clone size: .; J gene: TRBJ2-7; D gene: .; CDR3 protein: CASSLGGGLDPSSYEQYF; CDR3 DNA: TGTGCCAGCAGCTTGGGAGGGGGATTAGACCCTAGCTCCTACGAGCAGTACTTC
V gene: TRBV6-6; clone size: .; J gene: TRBJ1-1; D gene: .; CDR3 protein: CASSYSSGVVQAFF; CDR3 DNA: TGTGCCAGCAGTTACTCGTCAGGGGTGGTACAAGCTTTCTTT
V gene: TRBV7-2; clone size: .; J gene: TRBJ2-5; D gene: TRBD1; CDR3 protein: CASRNTGEETQYF; CDR3 DNA: TGTGCCAGCAGAAACACAGGGGAAGAGACCCAGTACTTC
V gene: TRBV10-3; clone size: .; J gene: TRBJ1-1; D gene: .; CDR3 protein: CASGPQNTEAFF; CDR3 DNA: TGTGCCTCTGGGCCTCAGAACACTGAAGCTTTCTTT
V gene: TRBV5-1; clone size: .; J gene: TRBJ2-7; D gene: .; CDR3 protein: CASSSPGEQYF; CDR3 DNA: TGCGCCAGCAGCTCCCCCGGCGAGCAGTACTTC
V gene: TRBV19; clone size: .; J gene: TRBJ1-1; D gene: TRBD1; CDR3 protein: CATEDRGTEAFF; CDR3 DNA: TGTGCCACCGAAGACAGGGGCACTGAAGCTTTCTTT
V gene: TRBV5-1; clone size: .; J gene: TRBJ1-3; D gene: TRBD1; CDR3 protein: CASSLRQGNSGNTIYF; CDR3 DNA: TGCGCCAGCAGCTTGAGACAGGGGAACTCTGGAAACACCATATATTTT
V gene: TRBV30; clone size: .; J gene: TRBJ1-6; D gene: .; CDR3 protein: CAWSVGGDNSPLHF; CDR3 DNA: TGTGCCTGGAGTGTAGGCGGGGATAATTCACCCCTCCACTTT
V gene: TRBV5-4; clone size: .; J gene: TRBJ2-1; D gene: .; CDR3 protein: CASSLGPEGQIEQFF; CDR3 DNA: TGTGCCAGCAGCTTGGGGCCGGAGGGCCAAATTGAGCAGTTCTTC
V gene: TRBV9; clone size: .; J gene: TRBJ1-4; D gene: .; CDR3 protein: CASSVGGGYATNEKLFF; CDR3 DNA: TGTGCCAGCAGCGTAGGAGGGGGTTACGCAACTAATGAAAAACTGTTTTTT
V gene: TRBV5-6; clone size: .; J gene: TRBJ1-1; D gene: .; CDR3 protein: CASSWPAGKYTEAFF; CDR3 DNA: TGTGCCAGCAGTTGGCCGGCAGGGAAGTACACTGAAGCTTTCTTT
V gene: TRBV4-2; clone size: many; J gene: TRBJ1-4; D gene: TRBD1; CDR3 protein: CASTSLQGLNEKLFF; CDR3 DNA: TGTGCCAGCACATCACTACAGGGGCTTAATGAAAAACTGTTTTTT
V gene: TRBV2; clone size: few; J gene: TRBJ2-2; D gene: .; CDR3 protein: CASSDEGLLRTGELFF; CDR3 DNA: TGTGCCAGCAGTGACGAGGGTCTCCTTCGGACCGGGGAGCTGTTTTTT